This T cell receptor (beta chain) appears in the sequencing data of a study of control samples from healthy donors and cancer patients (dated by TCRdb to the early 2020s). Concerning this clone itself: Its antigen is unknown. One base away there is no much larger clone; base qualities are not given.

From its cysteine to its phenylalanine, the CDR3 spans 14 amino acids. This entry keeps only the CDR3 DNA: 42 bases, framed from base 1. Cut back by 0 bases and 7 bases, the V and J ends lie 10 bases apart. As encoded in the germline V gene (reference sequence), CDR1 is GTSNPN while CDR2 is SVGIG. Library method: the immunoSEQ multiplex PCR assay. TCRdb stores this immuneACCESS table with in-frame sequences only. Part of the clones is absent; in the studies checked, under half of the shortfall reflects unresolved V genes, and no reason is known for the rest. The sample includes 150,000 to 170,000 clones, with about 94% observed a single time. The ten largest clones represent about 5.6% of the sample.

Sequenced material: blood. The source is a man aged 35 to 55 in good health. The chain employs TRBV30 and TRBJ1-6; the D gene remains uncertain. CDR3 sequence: CAWSVLGYNSPLHF. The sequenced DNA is TGTGCCTGGAGTGTACTAGGGTACAATTCACCCCTCCACTTT.